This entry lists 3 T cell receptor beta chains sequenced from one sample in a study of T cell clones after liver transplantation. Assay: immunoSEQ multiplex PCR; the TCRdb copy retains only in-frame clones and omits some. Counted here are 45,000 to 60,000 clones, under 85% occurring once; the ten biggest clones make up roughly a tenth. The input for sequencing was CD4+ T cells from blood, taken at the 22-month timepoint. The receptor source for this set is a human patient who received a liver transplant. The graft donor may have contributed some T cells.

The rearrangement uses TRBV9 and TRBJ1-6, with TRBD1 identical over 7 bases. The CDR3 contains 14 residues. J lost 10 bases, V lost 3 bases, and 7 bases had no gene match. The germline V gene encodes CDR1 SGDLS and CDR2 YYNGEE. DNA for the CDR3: TGTGCCAGCAGCGAGGGACAGACGACATCACCCCTCCACTTT. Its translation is CASSEGQTTSPLHF.

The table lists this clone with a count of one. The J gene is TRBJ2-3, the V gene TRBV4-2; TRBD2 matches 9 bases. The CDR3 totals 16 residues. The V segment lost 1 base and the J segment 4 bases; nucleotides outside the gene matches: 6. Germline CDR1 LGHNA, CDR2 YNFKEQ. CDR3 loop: CASSQVGAGGADTQYF. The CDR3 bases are TGTGCCAGCAGCCAAGTAGGAGCGGGGGGTGCAGATACGCAGTATTTT.

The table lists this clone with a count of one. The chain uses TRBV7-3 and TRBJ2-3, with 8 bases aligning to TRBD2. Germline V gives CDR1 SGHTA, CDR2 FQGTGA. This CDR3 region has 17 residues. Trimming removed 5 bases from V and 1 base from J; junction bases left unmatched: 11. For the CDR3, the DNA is TGTGCCAGCAGCCCCCGGGGGGCGGGGGGTCGCACAGATACGCAGTATTTT. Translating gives CASSPRGAGGRTDTQYF.